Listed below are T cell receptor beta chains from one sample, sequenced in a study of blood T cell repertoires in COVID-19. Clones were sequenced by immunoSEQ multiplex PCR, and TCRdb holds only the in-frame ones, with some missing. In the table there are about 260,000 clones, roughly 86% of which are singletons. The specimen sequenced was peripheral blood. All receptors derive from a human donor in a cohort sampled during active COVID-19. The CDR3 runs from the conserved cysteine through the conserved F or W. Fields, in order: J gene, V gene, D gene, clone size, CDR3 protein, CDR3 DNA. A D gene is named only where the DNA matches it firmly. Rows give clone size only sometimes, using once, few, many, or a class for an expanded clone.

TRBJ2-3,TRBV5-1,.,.,CASSLSSDTQYF,TGCGCCAGCAGCTTGTCATCAGATACGCAGTATTTT
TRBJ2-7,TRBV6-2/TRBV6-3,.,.,CASSPGRGDEQYF,TGTGCCAGCAGTCCCGGTCGAGGCGACGAGCAGTACTTC
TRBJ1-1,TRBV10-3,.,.,CAISEARAANTEAFF,TGTGCCATCAGTGAGGCGCGGGCGGCGAACACTGAAGCTTTCTTT
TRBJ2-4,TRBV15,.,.,CATSRARGGNIQYF,TGTGCCACCAGCAGAGCACGGGGAGGAAACATTCAGTACTTC
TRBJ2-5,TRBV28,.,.,CASRPGGQETQYF,TGTGCCAGCAGACCCGGCGGCCAAGAGACCCAGTACTTC
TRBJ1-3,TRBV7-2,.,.,CASSLGPQGSGNTIYF,TGTGCCAGCAGCTTAGGGCCTCAGGGCTCTGGAAACACCATATATTTT
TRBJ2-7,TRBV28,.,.,CASRTFLGAGIEQYF,TGTGCCAGCAGAACTTTCTTGGGGGCAGGCATAGAGCAGTACTTC
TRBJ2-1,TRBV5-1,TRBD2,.,CASTQTRLAAYNEQFF,TGCGCCAGCACCCAAACGAGACTAGCGGCCTACAATGAGCAGTTCTTC
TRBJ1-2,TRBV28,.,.,CASSLRVPYGYTF,TGTGCCAGCAGTTTGAGAGTGCCGTATGGCTACACCTTC
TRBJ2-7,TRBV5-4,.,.,CASSSDSAYEQYF,TGTGCCAGCAGCTCGGACTCCGCCTACGAGCAGTACTTC
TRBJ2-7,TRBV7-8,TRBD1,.,CASSSSPDRWSSYEQYF,TGTGCCAGCAGCTCCTCCCCGGACAGGTGGAGCTCCTACGAGCAGTACTTC
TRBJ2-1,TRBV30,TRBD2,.,CAWRALAGGPRNEQFF,TGTGCCTGGAGAGCACTAGCGGGAGGGCCCCGGAATGAGCAGTTCTTC
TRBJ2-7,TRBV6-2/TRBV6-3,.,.,CASSYSRPTVYF,TGTGCCAGCAGTTACTCGCGGCCCACGGTGTACTTC
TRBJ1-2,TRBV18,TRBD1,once,CASSRQGAMDGYTF,TGTGCCAGCTCCCGACAGGGGGCAATGGATGGCTACACCTTC
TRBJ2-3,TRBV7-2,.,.,CASSLAPGTDTQYF,TGTGCCAGCAGCTTAGCCCCAGGCACAGATACGCAGTATTTT
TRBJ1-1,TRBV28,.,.,CASSLIGRWDTEAFF,TGTGCCAGCAGTTTGATAGGGAGGTGGGACACTGAAGCTTTCTTT
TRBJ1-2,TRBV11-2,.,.,CASSAFDRPDMGYTF,TGTGCCAGCAGCGCATTTGACAGGCCAGATATGGGCTACACCTTC
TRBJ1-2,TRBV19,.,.,CASSIRSGSYGYTF,TGTGCCAGTAGTATTCGGTCAGGGTCTTATGGCTACACCTTC
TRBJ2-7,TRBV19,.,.,CASSIPGYEQYF,TGTGCCAGTAGTATTCCGGGGTACGAGCAGTACTTC
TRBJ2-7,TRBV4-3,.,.,CASSQEFRGEQYF,TGCGCCAGCAGCCAAGAATTTCGAGGCGAGCAGTACTTC
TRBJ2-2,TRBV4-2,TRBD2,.,CASSQDAAGLAGTGELFF,TGTGCCAGCAGCCAAGATGCGGCGGGACTAGCGGGAACCGGGGAGCTGTTTTTT
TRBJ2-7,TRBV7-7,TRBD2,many,CASSPVAGGPSYEQYF,TGTGCTAGCAGCCCTGTAGCGGGAGGGCCCTCCTACGAGCAGTACTTC
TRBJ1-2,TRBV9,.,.,CASSVSVQGGGYTF,TGTGCCAGCAGCGTATCAGTACAGGGTGGTGGCTACACCTTC
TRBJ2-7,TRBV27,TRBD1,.,CASTMTGDGVQYF,TGTGCCAGCACCATGACAGGGGACGGGGTGCAGTACTTC
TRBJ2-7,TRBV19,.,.,CASSIVSGSYEQYF,TGTGCCAGTAGTATAGTCTCCGGCTCCTACGAGCAGTACTTC
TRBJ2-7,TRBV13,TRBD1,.,CASSIQGRTGGLKYEQYF,TGTGCCAGCAGCATTCAAGGTCGGACAGGGGGCCTAAAGTACGAGCAGTACTTC
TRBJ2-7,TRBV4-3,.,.,CASSQITGQEQYF,TGCGCCAGCAGCCAAATCACCGGTCAAGAGCAGTACTTC
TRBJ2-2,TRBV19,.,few,CASSMWQMNTGELFF,TGTGCCAGTAGTATGTGGCAGATGAACACCGGGGAGCTGTTTTTT
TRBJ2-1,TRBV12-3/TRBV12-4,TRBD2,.,CASAPAGGNEQFF,TGTGCCAGCGCCCCAGCGGGAGGGAATGAGCAGTTCTTC
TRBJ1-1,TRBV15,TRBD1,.,CATSRDDRGADTEAFF,TGTGCCACCAGCAGGGACGACAGGGGCGCAGACACTGAAGCTTTCTTT
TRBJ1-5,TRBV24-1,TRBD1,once,CATSDKRQGSNQPQHF,TGTGCCACCAGTGACAAGAGACAGGGTAGCAATCAGCCCCAGCATTTT